This TCR beta chain was observed in a study of cytomegalovirus exposure and HLA in healthy donors. While unrecorded immune exposures were likely, the donors were nominally healthy when sampled. A remark on this clone: Its cognate antigen is unknown.

Study outcomes and limitations: An apparent linkage of common viral pathogens to several of the most significant clusters emerged in a later analysis. In presence/absence analyses, roughly uniform sequencing depth across donors was assumed. Among donors in an Asian-associated ancestry cluster, a later analysis reportedly found fewer N-insertions than the roughly 700-donor mean.

Both 60 Vbeta primers and 13 Jbeta primers went into the PCR. The repertoire was sequenced with immunoSEQ multiplex PCR; TCRdb's copy has only in-frame clones and lacks some. The sample contains over 100,000 clones, 76% of which appear only once. Sequencing was done on a sample of PBMCs. The source is a woman aged 50 to 60 in good health and CMV-seropositive.

The CDR3 protein is CATSRDGGPNSYNEQFF. In DNA, the CDR3 is TGTGCCACCAGCAGAGATGGCGGCCCGAACTCCTACAATGAGCAGTTCTTC. The rearrangement joins TRBV15 to TRBJ2-1; D uncertain. The CDR3 length is 17 residues. V was clipped by 0 bases and J by 0 bases, with 12 bases between them. Germline assignment: CDR1 LNHNV and CDR2 YYDKDF (reference sequence).